This T cell receptor (beta chain) derives from a study of blood T cells in healthy people across ages. Germline V gene sequence: CDR1 DFQATT, CDR2 SNEGSKA (reference sequence). The CDR3 spans 13 residues. This clonotype was seen a few times. The junction does not match germline at one end; this may be a read error. The second PCR ran roughly 6 to 11 cycles with a sample-barcoded 5' primer and J-beta primers. One entry per CDR3 protein results from TCRdb running MiXCR on the 5' RACE reads. The table has approximately 850,000 distinct CDR3 sequences, roughly 60% seen once. The chain links TRBV20-1 to TRBJ2-3; D perhaps matches TRBD2 (5 bases). This TCR was recovered from a man in his thirties or forties in good health. The sample taken for sequencing was blood. The CDR3 region is CSASHPEGNAQYF. The CDR3 nucleotides are TGTAGTGCTAGCCATCCCGAGGGAAATGCGCAGTATTTT.